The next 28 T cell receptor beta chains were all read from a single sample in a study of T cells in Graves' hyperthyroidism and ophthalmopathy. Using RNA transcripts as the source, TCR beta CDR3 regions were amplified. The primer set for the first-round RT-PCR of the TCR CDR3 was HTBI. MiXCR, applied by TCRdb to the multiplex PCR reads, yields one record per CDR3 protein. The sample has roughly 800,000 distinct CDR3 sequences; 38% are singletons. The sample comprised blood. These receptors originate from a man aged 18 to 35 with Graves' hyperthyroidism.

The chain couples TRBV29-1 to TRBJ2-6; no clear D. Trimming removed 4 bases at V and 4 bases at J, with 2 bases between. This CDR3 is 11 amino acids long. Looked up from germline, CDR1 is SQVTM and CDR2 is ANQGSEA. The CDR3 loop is CSVAGANVLTF. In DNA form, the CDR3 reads TGCAGCGTTGCAGGGGCCAACGTCCTGACTTTC.

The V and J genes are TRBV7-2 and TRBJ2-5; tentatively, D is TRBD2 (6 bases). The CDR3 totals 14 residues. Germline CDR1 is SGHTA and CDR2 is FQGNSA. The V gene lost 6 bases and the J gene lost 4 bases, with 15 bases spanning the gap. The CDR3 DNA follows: TGTGCCAGCAGTTTAAGGTTGGGAGGAGAGACCCAGTACTTC. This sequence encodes CASSLRLGGETQYF.

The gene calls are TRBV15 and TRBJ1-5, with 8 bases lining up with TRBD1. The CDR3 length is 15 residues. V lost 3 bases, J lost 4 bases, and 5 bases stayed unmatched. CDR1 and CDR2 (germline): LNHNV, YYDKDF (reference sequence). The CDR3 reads CATSSSQGANQPQHF. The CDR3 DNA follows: TGTGCCACCAGCAGCAGCCAGGGGGCGAATCAGCCCCAGCATTTT.

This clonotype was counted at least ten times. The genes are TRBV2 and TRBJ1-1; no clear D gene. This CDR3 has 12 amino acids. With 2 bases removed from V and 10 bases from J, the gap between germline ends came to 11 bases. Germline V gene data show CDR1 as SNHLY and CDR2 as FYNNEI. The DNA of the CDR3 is TGTGCCAGCAGTGAACGCTCGATATCAGCTTTCTTT. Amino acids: CASSERSISAFF.

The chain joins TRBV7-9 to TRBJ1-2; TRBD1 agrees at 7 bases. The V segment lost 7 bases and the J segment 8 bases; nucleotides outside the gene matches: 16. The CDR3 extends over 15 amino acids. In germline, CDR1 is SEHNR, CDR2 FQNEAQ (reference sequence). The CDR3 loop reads CASKRIATGRGGYTF. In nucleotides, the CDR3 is TGTGCCAGCAAACGTATAGCGACAGGGAGGGGCGGCTACACCTTC.

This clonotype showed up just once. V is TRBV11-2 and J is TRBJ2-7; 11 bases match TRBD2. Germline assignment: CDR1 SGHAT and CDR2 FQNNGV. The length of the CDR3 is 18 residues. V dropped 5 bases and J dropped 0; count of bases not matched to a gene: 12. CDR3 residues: CASSVAGGTSGTSYEQYF. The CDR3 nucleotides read TGTGCCAGCAGCGTAGCTGGGGGGACTAGCGGTACCTCCTACGAGCAGTACTTC.

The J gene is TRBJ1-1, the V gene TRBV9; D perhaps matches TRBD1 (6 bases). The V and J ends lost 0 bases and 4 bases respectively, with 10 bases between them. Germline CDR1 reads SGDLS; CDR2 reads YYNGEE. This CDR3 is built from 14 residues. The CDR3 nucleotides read TGTGCCAGCAGCGTAGGAACAGGGCCCACTGAAGCTTTCTTT. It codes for CASSVGTGPTEAFF.

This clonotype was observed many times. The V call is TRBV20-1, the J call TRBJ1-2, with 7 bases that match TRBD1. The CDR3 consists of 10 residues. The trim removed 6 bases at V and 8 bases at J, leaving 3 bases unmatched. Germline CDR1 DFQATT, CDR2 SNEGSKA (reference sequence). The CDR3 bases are TGCAGTGCCGACAGGGAAGGCTACACCTTC. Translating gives CSADREGYTF.

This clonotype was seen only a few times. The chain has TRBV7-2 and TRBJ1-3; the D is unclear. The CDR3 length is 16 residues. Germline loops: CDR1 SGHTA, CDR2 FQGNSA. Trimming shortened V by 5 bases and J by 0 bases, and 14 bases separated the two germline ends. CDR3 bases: TGTGCCAGCAGCCACAGCGCGGAGCGCTCTGGAAACACCATATATTTT. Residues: CASSHSAERSGNTIYF.

DNA for the CDR3: TGTGCCAGCAGCGGACTAGCGGGAGGGCCGAGCTCCTACGAGCAGTACTTC. This translates into CASSGLAGGPSSYEQYF. This chain uses TRBV2 with TRBJ2-7; 15 nucleotides agree with TRBD2. Trimming took 6 bases from V and 0 from J; bases not matched to a gene: 6. This CDR3 is 17 amino acids long. Germline V CDR1 and CDR2: SNHLY, FYNNEI.

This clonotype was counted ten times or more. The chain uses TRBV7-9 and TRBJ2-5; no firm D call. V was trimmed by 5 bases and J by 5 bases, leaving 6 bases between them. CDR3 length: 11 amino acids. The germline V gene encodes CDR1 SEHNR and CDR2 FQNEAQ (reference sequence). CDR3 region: CASSPSETQYF. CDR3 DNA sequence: TGTGCCAGCAGCCCGAGTGAGACCCAGTACTTC.

Here the CDR3 DNA reads TGTGCCAGCAGAGCTGCGGGACCAAGAGGGGGTCAGCCCCAGCATTTT. It translates to CASRAAGPRGGQPQHF. The chain uses TRBV2 and TRBJ1-5; the D gene is possibly TRBD1 (6 bases). The CDR3 totals 16 residues. Deletions cut 6 bases from V and 6 bases from J, with 21 bases between. In germline, CDR1 is SNHLY, CDR2 FYNNEI.

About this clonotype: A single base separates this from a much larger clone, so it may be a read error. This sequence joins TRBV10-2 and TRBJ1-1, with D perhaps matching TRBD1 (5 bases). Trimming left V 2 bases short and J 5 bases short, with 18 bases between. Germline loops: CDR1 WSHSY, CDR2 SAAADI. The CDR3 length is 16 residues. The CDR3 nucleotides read TGCGCCAGCAGTGAGCTCGATGAGGATTGGGGGACTGAAGCTTTCTTT. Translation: CASSELDEDWGTEAFF.

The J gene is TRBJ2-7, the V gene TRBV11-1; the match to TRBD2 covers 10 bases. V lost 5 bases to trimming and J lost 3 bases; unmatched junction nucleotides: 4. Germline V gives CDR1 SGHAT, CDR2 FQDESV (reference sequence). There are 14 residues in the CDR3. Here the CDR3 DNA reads TGTGCCAGCAGCGATTCTAGCGGGGGCTACGAGCAGTACTTC. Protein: CASSDSSGGYEQYF.

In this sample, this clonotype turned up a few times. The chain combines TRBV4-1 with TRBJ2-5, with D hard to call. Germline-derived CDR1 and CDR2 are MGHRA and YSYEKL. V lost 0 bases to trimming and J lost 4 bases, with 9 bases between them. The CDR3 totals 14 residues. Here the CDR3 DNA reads TGCGCCAGCAGCCAAGAAGGGATGGGAGAGACCCAGTACTTC. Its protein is CASSQEGMGETQYF.

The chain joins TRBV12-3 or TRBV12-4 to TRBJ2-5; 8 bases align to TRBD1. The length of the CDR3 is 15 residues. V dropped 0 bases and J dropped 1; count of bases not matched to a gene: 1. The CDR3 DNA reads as TGTGCCAGCAGTTTAGCCGGGACAGGCCAAGAGACCCAGTACTTC. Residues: CASSLAGTGQETQYF.

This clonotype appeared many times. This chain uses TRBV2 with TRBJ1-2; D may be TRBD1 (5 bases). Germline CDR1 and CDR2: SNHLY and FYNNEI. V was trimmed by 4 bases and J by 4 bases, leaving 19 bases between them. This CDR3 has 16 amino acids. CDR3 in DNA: TGTGCCAGCAGTGCCCTCCCAGAGGGGAAGGGCTATGGCTACACCTTC. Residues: CASSALPEGKGYGYTF.

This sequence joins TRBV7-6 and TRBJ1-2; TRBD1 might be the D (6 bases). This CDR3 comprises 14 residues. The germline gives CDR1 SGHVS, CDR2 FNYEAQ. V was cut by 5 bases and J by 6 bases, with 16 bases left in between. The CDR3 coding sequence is TGTGCCAGCAGCCAACCCGGGGGCTTTCATGGCTACACCTTC. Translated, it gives CASSQPGGFHGYTF.

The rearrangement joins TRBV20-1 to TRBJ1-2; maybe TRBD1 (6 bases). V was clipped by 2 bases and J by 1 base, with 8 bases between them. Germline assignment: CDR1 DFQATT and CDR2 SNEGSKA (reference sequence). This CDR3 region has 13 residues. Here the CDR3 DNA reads TGCAGTGCTAGAACAGGGTATAACTATGGCTACACCTTC. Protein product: CSARTGYNYGYTF.

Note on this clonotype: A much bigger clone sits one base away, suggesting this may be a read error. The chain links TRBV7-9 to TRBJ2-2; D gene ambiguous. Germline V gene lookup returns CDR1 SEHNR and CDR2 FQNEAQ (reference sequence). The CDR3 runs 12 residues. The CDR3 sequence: CVSSFGDGELFF. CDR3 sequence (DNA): TGTGTCAGCAGCTTCGGTGACGGGGAGCTGTTTTTT.

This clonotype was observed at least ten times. The CDR3 DNA follows: TGTGCCAGCAGCTTAGCCGACGGCACTGAAGCTTTCTTT. Translated, it gives CASSLADGTEAFF. The chain is built from TRBV7-9 and TRBJ1-1; D unclear. Deletions cut 0 bases from V and 4 bases from J, with 6 bases between. Germline V lookup: CDR1 SEHNR, CDR2 FQNEAQ (reference sequence). The CDR3 is 13 amino acids.

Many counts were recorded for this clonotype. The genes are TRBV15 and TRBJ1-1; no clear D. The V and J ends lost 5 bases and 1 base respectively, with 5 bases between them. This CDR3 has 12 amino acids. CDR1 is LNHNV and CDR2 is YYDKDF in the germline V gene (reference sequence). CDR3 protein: CATSRGNTEAFF. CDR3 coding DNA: TGTGCCACCAGCCGGGGGAACACTGAAGCTTTCTTT.

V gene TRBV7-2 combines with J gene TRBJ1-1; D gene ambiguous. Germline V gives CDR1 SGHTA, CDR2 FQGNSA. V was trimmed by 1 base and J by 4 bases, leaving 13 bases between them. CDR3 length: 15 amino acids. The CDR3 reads CASSLDAGGSTEAFF. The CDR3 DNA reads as TGTGCCAGCAGCTTAGATGCAGGCGGTTCCACTGAAGCTTTCTTT. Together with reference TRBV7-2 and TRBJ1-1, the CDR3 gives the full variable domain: GAGVSQSPSNKVTEKGKDVELRCDPISGHTALYWYRQSLGQGLEFLIYFQGNSAPDKSGLPSDRFSAERTGGSVSTLTIQRTQQEDSAVYLCASSLDAGGSTEAFFGQGTRLTVV.

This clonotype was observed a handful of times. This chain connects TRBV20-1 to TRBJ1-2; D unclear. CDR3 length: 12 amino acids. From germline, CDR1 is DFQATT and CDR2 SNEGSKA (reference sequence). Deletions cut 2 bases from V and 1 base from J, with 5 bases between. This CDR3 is CSARQDNYGYTF. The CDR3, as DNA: TGCAGTGCTAGACAGGATAACTATGGCTACACCTTC.

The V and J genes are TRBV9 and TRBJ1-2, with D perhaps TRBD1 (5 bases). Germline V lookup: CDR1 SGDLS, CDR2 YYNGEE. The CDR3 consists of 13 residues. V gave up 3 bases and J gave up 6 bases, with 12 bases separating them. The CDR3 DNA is TGTGCCAGCAGCGCGGGGGGGGGTAATGGCTACACCTTC. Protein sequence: CASSAGGGNGYTF.

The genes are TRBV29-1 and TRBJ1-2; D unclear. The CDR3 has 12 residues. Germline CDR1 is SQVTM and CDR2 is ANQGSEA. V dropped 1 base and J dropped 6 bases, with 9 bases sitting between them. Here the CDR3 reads CSVEASGNGYTF. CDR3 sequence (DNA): TGCAGCGTTGAAGCAAGTGGGAATGGCTACACCTTC. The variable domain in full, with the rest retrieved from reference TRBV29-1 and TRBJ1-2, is SAVISQKPSRDICQRGTSLTIQCQVDSQVTMMFWYRQQPGQSLTLIATANQGSEATYESGFVIDKFPISRPNLTFSTLTVSNMSPEDSSIYLCSVEASGNGYTFGSGTRLTVV.

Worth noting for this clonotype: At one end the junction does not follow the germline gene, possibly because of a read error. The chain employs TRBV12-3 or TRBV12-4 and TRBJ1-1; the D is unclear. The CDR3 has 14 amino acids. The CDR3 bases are TGTGCCAGCACTTTAGCGACCCGGAACACTGAAGCTTTCTTT. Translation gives CASTLATRNTEAFF.

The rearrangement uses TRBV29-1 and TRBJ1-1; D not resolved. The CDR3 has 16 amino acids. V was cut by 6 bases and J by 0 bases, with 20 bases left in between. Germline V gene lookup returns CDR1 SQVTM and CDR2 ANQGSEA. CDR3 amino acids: CSVGGILGLLNTEAFF. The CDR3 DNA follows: TGCAGCGTCGGAGGGATTCTCGGGTTACTGAACACTGAAGCTTTCTTT. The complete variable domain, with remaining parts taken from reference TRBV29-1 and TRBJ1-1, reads SAVISQKPSRDICQRGTSLTIQCQVDSQVTMMFWYRQQPGQSLTLIATANQGSEATYESGFVIDKFPISRPNLTFSTLTVSNMSPEDSSIYLCSVGGILGLLNTEAFFGQGTRLTVV.